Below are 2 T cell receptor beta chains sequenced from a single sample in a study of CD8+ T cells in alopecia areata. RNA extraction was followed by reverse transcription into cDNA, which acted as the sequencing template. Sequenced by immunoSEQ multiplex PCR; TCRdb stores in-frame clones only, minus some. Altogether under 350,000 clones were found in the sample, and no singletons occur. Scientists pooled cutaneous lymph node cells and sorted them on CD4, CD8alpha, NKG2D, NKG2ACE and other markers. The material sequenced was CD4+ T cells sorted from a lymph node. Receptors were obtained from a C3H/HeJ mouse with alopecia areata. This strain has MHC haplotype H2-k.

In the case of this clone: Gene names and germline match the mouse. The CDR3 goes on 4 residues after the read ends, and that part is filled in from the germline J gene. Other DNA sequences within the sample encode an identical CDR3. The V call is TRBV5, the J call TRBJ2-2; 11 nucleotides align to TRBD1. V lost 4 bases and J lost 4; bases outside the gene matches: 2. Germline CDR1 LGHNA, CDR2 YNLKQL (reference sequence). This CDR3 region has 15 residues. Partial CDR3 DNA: TGTGCCAGCAGCCGCGGGACAGGGGGCACCGGG. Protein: CASSRGTGGTG. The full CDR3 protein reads CASSRGTGGTGQLYF.

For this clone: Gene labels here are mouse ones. The sequenced part of the CDR3 DNA is TGTGCCAGCAGTATAAACCACAGGGCAAACACA. Amino acid sequence: CASSINHRANT. The entire CDR3 sequence reads CASSINHRANTEVFF. The genes are TRBV19 and TRBJ1-1, with D possibly matching TRBD1 (6 bases). The read falls 4 residues short of the CDR3 end, and the missing part is taken from the germline J gene. V lost 1 base, J lost 0 bases, and 10 bases lay in between. CDR3 length: 15 residues. The germline V gene encodes CDR1 FNHDT and CDR2 SITEND (reference sequence).